This T cell receptor beta chain comes out of a study of control samples from healthy donors and cancer patients. Generated by immunoSEQ multiplex PCR, the TCRdb table keeps only in-frame clones and is missing some. The top ten clones hold approximately 3.5% of a sample with 95,000 to 150,000 clones, approximately 88% of them seen once. This CDR3 spans 16 amino acids. Between the trimmed V and J ends, which lost 1 base and 5 bases, there was a span of 15 bases. Germline V gene lookup returns CDR1 SGDLS and CDR2 YYNGEE. This chain connects TRBV9 to TRBJ2-2, with D perhaps TRBD1 or TRBD2 (5 bases each). Sequencing was carried out using blood. This TCR came from a man aged 35-49 years in good health. The CDR3: CASSVSIGEGTGELFF. In DNA, the CDR3 is TGTGCCAGCAGCGTATCGATAGGAGAGGGGACCGGGGAGCTGTTTTTT.